This T cell receptor (beta chain) was recovered during a study of T cell responses to AZD1222 COVID-19 vaccine. V lost 4 bases and J lost 2; bases outside the gene matches: 7. The CDR3 extends over 16 amino acids. Germline CDR1 reads LGHDT; CDR2 reads YNNKEL (reference sequence). TCRdb keeps only in-frame clones here, not all; method: immunoSEQ multiplex PCR. The profile shows roughly 120,000 clones, approximately 88% of them singletons. The receptor was isolated from an adult in good health. The source was peripheral blood, collected on day 0 of AZD1222 vaccination. The chain links TRBV3-1 (or the pseudogene TRBV3-2) to TRBJ2-2; 7 nucleotides align to TRBD2. The CDR3 region is CASSRRGVPNTGELFF. The CDR3 DNA reads TGTGCCAGCAGCCGCCGGGGGGTACCTAACACCGGGGAGCTGTTTTTT.